The rows below give T cell receptor beta chains drawn from one sample of a study of CD4+ T cells in melanoma. Using immunoSEQ multiplex PCR, the repertoire was profiled, and TCRdb retains in-frame clones only, with some absent. The sample lists about 11,000 clones, roughly 62% occurring once. Sequences were obtained from cells from a culture (not recorded whether cultured in vitro). These receptors were obtained from a human donor with melanoma. Both conserved end residues are part of each CDR3. Each record gives: CDR3 protein, CDR3 DNA, D gene, clone size, V gene, J gene. D genes are given only for firm matches. Part of the rows lack a size; the others show once, few, many or a class for expanded clones.

CDR3 protein: CASSVVAGGTDAQYF
CDR3 DNA: TGTGCCAGCAGCGTAGTAGCGGGGGGGACAGATGCGCAGTATTTT
D gene: TRBD2
clone size: NA
V gene: TRBV9
J gene: TRBJ2-3

CDR3 protein: CAARGFPNSPLHF
CDR3 DNA: TGTGCCGCCCGGGGGTTCCCGAATTCACCCCTCCACTTT
D gene: NA
clone size: NA
V gene: TRBV6-1
J gene: TRBJ1-6

CDR3 protein: CASSWAGRDWGYTF
CDR3 DNA: TGCGCCAGCAGCTGGGCAGGCCGGGACTGGGGCTACACCTTC
D gene: NA
clone size: NA
V gene: TRBV5-1
J gene: TRBJ1-2

CDR3 protein: CASSASGISGRWETQYF
CDR3 DNA: TGTGCCAGCAGCGCATCGGGGATTAGCGGCCGTTGGGAGACCCAGTACTTC
D gene: NA
clone size: NA
V gene: TRBV5-4
J gene: TRBJ2-5

CDR3 protein: CASSFGQVHYGYTF
CDR3 DNA: TGTGCCAGCAGCTTCGGACAGGTGCACTATGGCTACACCTTC
D gene: TRBD1
clone size: NA
V gene: TRBV7-9
J gene: TRBJ1-2

CDR3 protein: CASSLGQGYTEAFF
CDR3 DNA: TGTGCCAGCAGCTTAGGACAGGGTTACACTGAAGCTTTCTTT
D gene: TRBD1
clone size: NA
V gene: TRBV11-2
J gene: TRBJ1-1

CDR3 protein: CASTEDRGYQPQHF
CDR3 DNA: TGTGCCAGCACCGAGGACAGGGGATATCAGCCCCAGCATTTT
D gene: TRBD1
clone size: NA
V gene: TRBV6-6
J gene: TRBJ1-5

CDR3 protein: CASSISSGGAGELFF
CDR3 DNA: TGTGCCAGTAGTATCTCCAGCGGGGGTGCCGGGGAGCTGTTTTTT
D gene: TRBD2
clone size: once
V gene: TRBV19
J gene: TRBJ2-2

CDR3 protein: CASSWLRDTEAFF
CDR3 DNA: TGTGCCAGTAGTTGGCTTAGGGATACTGAAGCTTTCTTT
D gene: NA
clone size: NA
V gene: TRBV19
J gene: TRBJ1-1

CDR3 protein: CASGVEGLGQYF
CDR3 DNA: TGTGCCAGCGGGGTGGAGGGCTTAGGGCAGTATTTT
D gene: NA
clone size: once
V gene: TRBV11-2
J gene: TRBJ2-3

CDR3 protein: CASSPQLSGAYNEQFF
CDR3 DNA: TGTGCCAGCAGCCCCCAACTATCGGGGGCATACAATGAGCAGTTCTTC
D gene: NA
clone size: NA
V gene: TRBV7-3
J gene: TRBJ2-1

CDR3 protein: CASSGGGVDAETQYF
CDR3 DNA: TGCGCCAGCAGCGGAGGGGGCGTGGACGCAGAGACCCAGTACTTC
D gene: NA
clone size: NA
V gene: TRBV5-1
J gene: TRBJ2-5

CDR3 protein: CASSEASDTQYF
CDR3 DNA: TGTGCCAGCAGTGAAGCTTCGGATACGCAGTATTTT
D gene: NA
clone size: NA
V gene: TRBV2
J gene: TRBJ2-3

CDR3 protein: CASSPLNSGPEQFF
CDR3 DNA: TGCGCCAGCAGCCCCCTTAATTCCGGGCCTGAGCAGTTCTTC
D gene: NA
clone size: NA
V gene: TRBV4-1
J gene: TRBJ2-1

CDR3 protein: CASSRKEGPSGGYYTGELFF
CDR3 DNA: TGCGCCAGCAGCCGAAAAGAGGGTCCTAGCGGGGGTTATTACACCGGGGAGCTGTTTTTT
D gene: TRBD2
clone size: NA
V gene: TRBV4-1
J gene: TRBJ2-2

CDR3 protein: CASSRGQGVGSGYTF
CDR3 DNA: TGTGCCAGCAGTAGAGGACAGGGGGTTGGTAGTGGCTACACCTTC
D gene: TRBD1
clone size: NA
V gene: TRBV11-3
J gene: TRBJ1-2

CDR3 protein: CATSRDLGVGRGADTQYF
CDR3 DNA: TGTGCCACCAGCAGAGATCTTGGGGTGGGCCGGGGCGCAGATACGCAGTATTTT
D gene: NA
clone size: NA
V gene: TRBV15
J gene: TRBJ2-3

CDR3 protein: CASSAITDTQYF
CDR3 DNA: TGTGCCAGCAGCGCCATTACAGATACGCAGTATTTT
D gene: NA
clone size: NA
V gene: TRBV9
J gene: TRBJ2-3

CDR3 protein: CASSYPGSNQPQHF
CDR3 DNA: TGTGCCAGCAGTTACCCAGGCAGCAATCAGCCCCAGCATTTT
D gene: NA
clone size: NA
V gene: TRBV6-5
J gene: TRBJ1-5

CDR3 protein: CAIRTPIGGYTF
CDR3 DNA: TGTGCCATTCGGACCCCCATCGGGGGCTACACCTTC
D gene: NA
clone size: NA
V gene: TRBV6-6
J gene: TRBJ1-2

CDR3 protein: CSVTRDQHTEAFF
CDR3 DNA: TGCAGCGTTACCCGGGACCAACACACTGAAGCTTTCTTT
D gene: NA
clone size: few
V gene: TRBV29-1
J gene: TRBJ1-1

CDR3 protein: CASRRDIRPDQPQHF
CDR3 DNA: TGCGCCAGCAGAAGGGACATTCGGCCCGATCAGCCCCAGCATTTT
D gene: NA
clone size: NA
V gene: TRBV5-1
J gene: TRBJ1-5

CDR3 protein: CASSPRPGLDQETQYF
CDR3 DNA: TGTGCCAGCAGCCCTAGGCCGGGACTGGATCAAGAGACCCAGTACTTC
D gene: NA
clone size: NA
V gene: TRBV5-4
J gene: TRBJ2-5

CDR3 protein: CASSYRATGNTIYF
CDR3 DNA: TGTGCCAGCAGCTACAGGGCCACTGGAAACACCATATATTTT
D gene: NA
clone size: NA
V gene: TRBV2
J gene: TRBJ1-3

CDR3 protein: CASSLGTGASGQNIQYF
CDR3 DNA: TGTGCCAGCAGCTTAGGTACTGGGGCTAGCGGGCAAAACATTCAGTACTTC
D gene: TRBD2
clone size: NA
V gene: TRBV11-2
J gene: TRBJ2-4

CDR3 protein: CASSPGASNEKLFF
CDR3 DNA: TGTGCCAGCAGTCCGGGGGCCAGTAATGAAAAACTGTTTTTT
D gene: NA
clone size: NA
V gene: TRBV6-5
J gene: TRBJ1-4

CDR3 protein: CASSEERSTDTQYF
CDR3 DNA: TGTGCCAGCAGTGAAGAAAGGAGCACAGATACGCAGTATTTT
D gene: NA
clone size: NA
V gene: TRBV2
J gene: TRBJ2-3

CDR3 protein: CASSKVHLGTRETQYF
CDR3 DNA: TGTGCCAGCAGCAAAGTCCATCTCGGGACGAGAGAGACCCAGTACTTC
D gene: NA
clone size: NA
V gene: TRBV21-1
J gene: TRBJ2-5

CDR3 protein: CASSVVGQGSGEQYF
CDR3 DNA: TGTGCCAGCAGCGTAGTAGGGCAGGGTTCAGGCGAGCAGTACTTC
D gene: NA
clone size: NA
V gene: TRBV9
J gene: TRBJ2-7

CDR3 protein: CATSRGVVTSGNTIYF
CDR3 DNA: TGTGCCACCAGCAGAGGTGTTGTTACCTCTGGAAACACCATATATTTT
D gene: NA
clone size: NA
V gene: TRBV15
J gene: TRBJ1-3

CDR3 protein: CASTLRGVGQPQHF
CDR3 DNA: TGTGCCTCGACTCTCAGGGGGGTCGGCCAGCCCCAGCATTTT
D gene: TRBD1
clone size: few
V gene: TRBV19
J gene: TRBJ1-5

CDR3 protein: CASSEALRVGNTIYF
CDR3 DNA: TGTGCCAGCAGTGAAGCGCTCAGGGTCGGAAACACCATATATTTT
D gene: NA
clone size: NA
V gene: TRBV6-1
J gene: TRBJ1-3

CDR3 protein: CASSLVPGTLAFF
CDR3 DNA: TGTGCCAGCAGCTTAGTGCCAGGGACACTCGCTTTCTTT
D gene: NA
clone size: few
V gene: TRBV11-2
J gene: TRBJ1-1

CDR3 protein: CASSSRQGNTEAFF
CDR3 DNA: TGCGCCAGCAGCAGCAGACAGGGAAACACTGAAGCTTTCTTT
D gene: TRBD1
clone size: NA
V gene: TRBV5-1
J gene: TRBJ1-1

CDR3 protein: CASTSSGRVSEKLFF
CDR3 DNA: TGTGCCAGTACCTCCTCGGGCAGGGTCAGTGAAAAACTGTTTTTT
D gene: NA
clone size: NA
V gene: TRBV11-2
J gene: TRBJ1-4

CDR3 protein: CASSPRLSGEQYF
CDR3 DNA: TGTGCCAGCAGTCCCAGGCTTTCGGGCGAGCAGTACTTC
D gene: NA
clone size: few
V gene: TRBV6-5
J gene: TRBJ2-7

CDR3 protein: CASSLETGNYGYTF
CDR3 DNA: TGTGCCAGCAGCTTAGAAACAGGCAACTATGGCTACACCTTC
D gene: NA
clone size: NA
V gene: TRBV7-8
J gene: TRBJ1-2

CDR3 protein: CASSPRLGEKLFF
CDR3 DNA: TGTGCCAGCAGTCCAAGACTGGGGGAAAAACTGTTTTTT
D gene: NA
clone size: few
V gene: TRBV2
J gene: TRBJ1-4

CDR3 protein: CASSDVGQGTDTQYF
CDR3 DNA: TGCGCCAGCAGTGATGTAGGACAGGGCACAGATACGCAGTATTTT
D gene: TRBD1
clone size: NA
V gene: TRBV10-1
J gene: TRBJ2-3